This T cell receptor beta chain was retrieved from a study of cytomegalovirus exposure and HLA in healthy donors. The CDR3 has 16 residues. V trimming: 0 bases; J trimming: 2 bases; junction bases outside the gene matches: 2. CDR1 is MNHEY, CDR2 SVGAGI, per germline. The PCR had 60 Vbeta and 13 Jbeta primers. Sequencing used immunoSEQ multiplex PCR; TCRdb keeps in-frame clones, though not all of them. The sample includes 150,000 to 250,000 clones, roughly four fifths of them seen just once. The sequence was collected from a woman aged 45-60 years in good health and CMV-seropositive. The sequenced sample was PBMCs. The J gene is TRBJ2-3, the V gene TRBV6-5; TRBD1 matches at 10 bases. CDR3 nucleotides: TGTGCCAGCAGTTACTCGGACAGGGGGAACACAGATACGCAGTATTTT. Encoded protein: CASSYSDRGNTDTQYF.